This T cell receptor beta chain came from a study of OX40 agonist ivuxolimab in advanced cancers. From germline, CDR1 is SNHLY and CDR2 FYNNEI. This CDR3 has 14 amino acids. Autoimmune disease history or systemic immunosuppression barred patients. The data were produced by immunoSEQ multiplex PCR, yet TCRdb's version contains in-frame clones alone and is incomplete. The sample records some 28,000 clones, over 75% being singletons. The receptor's source is an adult with an advanced solid tumor such as melanoma, head and neck, liver or kidney cancer. The rearrangement uses TRBV2 and TRBJ2-5, with 10 bases fitting TRBD2. The closer fit of TRBJ2-7 to the DNA end suggests the J call may be wrong. The sequences come from CD4+ or CD8+ T cells sorted from blood, collected in a trial of the OX40 agonist ivuxolimab. The DNA of the CDR3 is TGTGCCAGCAGTGATCTAGCGGGAGTCCTCGAGCAGTACTTC. This sequence encodes CASSDLAGVLEQYF.